Shown below are 21 T cell receptor beta chains from a single sample sequenced in a study of post-analysis software for immune sequencing data. Study-level results: About 5 TRBV segments (TRBV5-6, TRBV5-1 and TRBV20-1 among them) occurred more frequently in patients than in controls.

Each TCR beta cDNA library carried unique molecular identifiers. TCRdb recomputed calls from the PCR reads with MiXCR, one row per CDR3 protein. Here the sample spans about 560,000 distinct CDR3 sequences, around 40% being singletons. No antigens are known for them. Material for sequencing was blood. These receptors originate from a girl aged 10 to 17 with multiple sclerosis.

The chain employs TRBV7-9 and TRBJ2-7; the D gene could be TRBD1 or TRBD2 (6 bases each). CDR1 and CDR2 from the germline V gene are SEHNR and FQNEAQ (reference sequence). CDR3 length: 14 amino acids. Trimming stripped 3 bases from V and 0 bases from J, with 9 bases between. The DNA of the CDR3 is TGTGCCAGCAGCTTCGGGGGCCACTCCTACGAGCAGTACTTC. Amino acids: CASSFGGHSYEQYF.

This rearrangement joins TRBV7-6 to TRBJ2-1; D not certain. Germline V gene data show CDR1 as SGHVS and CDR2 as FNYEAQ. The CDR3 is 14 residues long. V lost 8 bases, J lost 0 bases, and 11 bases lay in between. This CDR3 reads CASAQVLSYNEQFF. CDR3 bases: TGTGCCAGCGCGCAGGTACTCTCCTACAATGAGCAGTTCTTC. Based on the CDR3 plus reference TRBV7-6 and TRBJ2-1, the full variable domain is GAGVSQSPRYKVTKRGQDVALRCDPISGHVSLYWYRQALGQGPEFLTYFNYEAQQDKSGLPNDRFSAERPEGSISTLTIQRTEQRDSAMYRCASAQVLSYNEQFFGPGTRLTVL.

This chain joins TRBV20-1 and TRBJ2-1; possibly TRBD2 for D (5 bases). There are 15 residues in the CDR3. The germline CDR1 and CDR2 sequences are DFQATT and SNEGSKA (reference sequence). V dropped 2 bases and J dropped 11 bases, with 22 bases sitting between them. CDR3 sequence (DNA): TGCAGTGCTAGACTAGCCGGCGCCAAGCGGAGGAAGCAGTTCTTC. Protein sequence: CSARLAGAKRRKQFF.

The rearrangement uses TRBV15 and TRBJ2-7; no clear D gene. The CDR3 contains 16 residues. V lost 0 bases and J lost 3, with 15 bases in between. Germline V lookup: CDR1 LNHNV, CDR2 YYDKDF (reference sequence). In DNA, the CDR3 is TGTGCCACCAGCAGAGATTTCGGTAGATTAATCTACGAGCAGTACTTC. Amino acid sequence: CATSRDFGRLIYEQYF.

The sample holds a few counts of this clonotype. This chain links TRBV5-1 with TRBJ1-2; D unclear. CDR3 length: 12 residues. V shed 4 bases and J shed 4 bases, with 8 bases lying between them. Looked up from germline, CDR1 is SGHRS and CDR2 is YFSETQ. The CDR3 protein is CASSQRGYGYTF. The CDR3 nucleotides read TGCGCCAGCAGCCAGCGGGGCTATGGCTACACCTTC. Full variable domain (outside the CDR3, taken from reference TRBV5-1 and TRBJ1-2): KAGVTQTPRYLIKTRGQQVTLSCSPISGHRSVSWYQQTPGQGLQFLFEYFSETQRNKGNFPGRFSGRQFSNSRSEMNVSTLELGDSALYLCASSQRGYGYTFGSGTRLTVV.

The chain joins TRBV6-2 or TRBV6-3 to TRBJ1-2, with 8 bases aligning to TRBD1. The CDR3 has 15 residues. Germline V gene sequence: CDR1 MNHEY, CDR2 SVGEGT. V trimming: 7 bases; J trimming: 3 bases; junction bases outside the gene matches: 10. Here the CDR3 DNA reads TGTGCCAGCAACCCTAGGACAGGGCGGCACTATGGCTACACCTTC. This translates into CASNPRTGRHYGYTF.

The rearrangement uses TRBV12-3 or TRBV12-4 and TRBJ2-3; D might be TRBD1 (5 bases). The CDR3 is made up of 12 amino acids. V lost 1 base, J lost 10 bases, and 9 bases lay in between. CDR3 nucleotide sequence: TGTGCCAGCAGTTTAGGGGGCTATGCGCAGTATTTT. This encodes CASSLGGYAQYF.

The gene calls are TRBV5-4 and TRBJ1-1; D is perhaps TRBD1 (6 bases). Germline V lookup: CDR1 SGHNT, CDR2 YYREEE (reference sequence). V was clipped by 0 bases and J by 5 bases, with 11 bases between them. This CDR3 spans 14 amino acids. The DNA for the CDR3 is TGTGCCAGCAGCTTGGGAGGGGGAAAAACTGAAGCTTTCTTT. It yields the protein CASSLGGGKTEAFF.

This rearrangement joins TRBV21-1 to TRBJ2-1; TRBD1, the D gene given by the table, was not confirmed from the DNA. TRBV21-1 corresponds to a pseudogene. The CDR3 has 18 residues. The CDR3 DNA is TGTGCCAGCAGCAAAGATCAGGGACAGGGCCTCTCCTACAATGAGCAGTTCTTC. This encodes CASSKDQGQGLSYNEQFF.

The chain has TRBV12-3 or TRBV12-4 and TRBJ1-2; 7 bases are shared with TRBD1. V dropped 3 bases and J dropped 6; count of bases not matched to a gene: 13. The CDR3 totals 16 residues. CDR3 DNA sequence: TGTGCCAGCAGTTTGAGTGGAGTAGGGGGCAAAGATGGCTACACCTTC. It yields the protein CASSLSGVGGKDGYTF.

This clonotype was picked up a small number of times. This chain connects TRBV20-1 to TRBJ2-7, with D uncertain. Trimming took 0 bases from V and 2 from J, leaving 11 bases between them. The CDR3 is made up of 14 amino acids. CDR1 and CDR2 (germline): DFQATT, SNEGSKA (reference sequence). In DNA form, the CDR3 reads TGCAGTGCTAGAGAGGGAACAGCCACCTACGAGCAGTACTTC. It encodes CSAREGTATYEQYF.

This clonotype has just one count. The CDR3 reads CASSSGLAGFREFF. The CDR3 nucleotides read TGTGCCAGCTCCTCCGGACTAGCGGGATTTCGCGAGTTCTTC. The rearrangement links TRBV12-3 or TRBV12-4 to TRBJ2-1; the match to TRBD2 covers 12 bases. The length of the CDR3 is 14 residues. After removal of 8 bases from V and 14 bases from J, the junction contained 13 bases not matched to a gene.

This rearrangement joins TRBV4-1 to TRBJ1-5; D perhaps matches TRBD1 (5 bases). The V and J ends lost 3 bases and 7 bases respectively, with 22 bases between them. This CDR3 is 17 amino acids long. Germline CDR1 and CDR2: MGHRA and YSYEKL. The CDR3 protein is CASSQSPLGAGEQPQHF. In nucleotides, the CDR3 is TGCGCCAGCAGCCAGTCGCCGTTAGGGGCTGGTGAACAGCCCCAGCATTTT.

The chain links TRBV10-2 to TRBJ2-7, with D possibly matching TRBD2 (5 bases). Germline V gives CDR1 WSHSY, CDR2 SAAADI. This CDR3 has 12 amino acids. The ends were cut back, 6 bases at V and 4 bases at J, with 10 bases in the middle. The CDR3 sequence is CASSRDKYEQYF. The DNA of the CDR3 is TGCGCCAGCAGCCGGGATAAATACGAGCAGTACTTC.

In its sample, this clonotype was seen many times. V usage is TRBV6-4 and J usage is TRBJ2-1; D gene unclear. The V end lost 5 bases, the J end lost 9 bases, and 11 bases lay between the germline ends. Germline assignment: CDR1 MRHNA and CDR2 SNTAGT. The CDR3 has 12 amino acids. CDR3 loop: CASSPDTFEQFF. DNA of the CDR3: TGTGCCAGCAGTCCCGACACGTTTGAGCAGTTCTTC.

This chain uses TRBV5-1 with TRBJ2-5, with TRBD2 identical over 7 bases. Germline values: CDR1 SGHRS, CDR2 YFSETQ. The junction had 3 bases not matched to a gene; V was cut back by 4 bases and J by 0 bases. The CDR3 is made up of 14 amino acids. Written as DNA, the CDR3 is TGCGCCAGCAGCCCCAGCGGGAACCAAGAGACCCAGTACTTC. Its translation: CASSPSGNQETQYF.

In its sample, this clonotype was seen a few times. The chain recombines TRBV29-1 with TRBJ1-2; D may be TRBD1 (5 bases). The CDR3 consists of 12 residues. The V end was cut by 3 bases, the J end by 4 bases, with 9 bases between. Germline CDR1 is SQVTM and CDR2 is ANQGSEA. DNA of the CDR3: TGCAGCGTTGACACTGGGACCTATGGCTACACCTTC. Protein sequence: CSVDTGTYGYTF.

The rearrangement links TRBV29-1 to TRBJ2-5; D tentatively reads TRBD1 or TRBD2 (5 bases each). The CDR3 totals 14 residues. V was shortened by 6 bases and J by 5 bases, with 19 bases between the two germline ends. The germline gives CDR1 SQVTM, CDR2 ANQGSEA. The CDR3 sequence: CSVGTITPRETQYF. The DNA for the CDR3 is TGCAGCGTAGGGACGATTACTCCAAGGGAGACCCAGTACTTC.

The chain recombines TRBV7-9 with TRBJ2-4, with D perhaps assigned TRBD1 or TRBD2 (5 bases each). This CDR3 is 16 amino acids long. Trimming left V 5 bases short and J 0 bases short, with 14 bases between. Germline V CDR1 and CDR2: SEHNR, FQNEAQ (reference sequence). The CDR3 DNA sequence: TGTGCCAGCAGCCCACCGGGACCCATAGCCAAAAACATTCAGTACTTC. Amino acids: CASSPPGPIAKNIQYF.

The V call is TRBV5-1, the J call TRBJ1-2; D uncertain. The germline V gene encodes CDR1 SGHRS and CDR2 YFSETQ. This CDR3 has 15 residues. The V gene lost 4 bases and the J gene lost 8 bases, with 21 bases spanning the gap. CDR3 in DNA: TGCGCCAGCAGCCCTGAAATTAGTACTGACCAAGGCTACACCTTC. This translates into CASSPEISTDQGYTF. Supplemented by reference TRBV5-1 and TRBJ1-2, the full variable domain reads KAGVTQTPRYLIKTRGQQVTLSCSPISGHRSVSWYQQTPGQGLQFLFEYFSETQRNKGNFPGRFSGRQFSNSRSEMNVSTLELGDSALYLCASSPEISTDQGYTFGSGTRLTVV.

This clonotype has more than one count but fewer than ten. The rearrangement links TRBV6-1 to TRBJ1-2; D is unresolved. V lost 3 bases and J 5 bases, leaving 10 bases between the germline ends. Per germline, CDR1 MNHNS and CDR2 SASEGT. The CDR3 is 13 amino acids. The CDR3 protein is CASSDVRGYGYTF. CDR3 in DNA: TGTGCCAGCAGTGACGTACGCGGTTATGGCTACACCTTC.